The 25 T cell receptor beta chains listed next were all sequenced from one sample in a study of early T cells in non-severe SARS-CoV-2 infection. TCRdb recomputed calls from the 5' RACE reads with MiXCR, one row per CDR3 protein. There are 45,000 to 65,000 distinct CDR3 sequences in the sample; around 8.4% occur only once, and under 5% lies in the top ten. Sequencing input: whole blood. The receptors stem from an adult who was a healthcare worker with PCR-confirmed SARS-CoV-2 infection or an uninfected control (not recorded which).

The chain links TRBV4-2 to TRBJ2-7; 7 nucleotides line up with TRBD1. Trimming cost V 4 bases and J 2 bases; bases outside gene matches: 8. The CDR3 is made up of 15 amino acids. The germline gives CDR1 LGHNA, CDR2 YNFKEQ. CDR3 protein: CASSRTPGTAYEQYF. CDR3 DNA: TGTGCCAGCAGCCGAACCCCCGGGACAGCCTACGAGCAGTACTTC.

This clonotype has at least ten counts. The rearrangement uses TRBV7-9 and TRBJ2-3; D is perhaps TRBD2 (5 bases). This CDR3 spans 12 amino acids. Germline CDR1 is SEHNR and CDR2 is FQNEAQ (reference sequence). Trimming took 5 bases from V and 5 from J, leaving 8 bases between them. CDR3: CASSLLGDTQYF. For the CDR3, the DNA is TGTGCCAGCAGCCTACTAGGAGATACGCAGTATTTT.

This clonotype was recorded at least ten times. This chain links TRBV6-5 with TRBJ1-3, with D uncertain. The CDR3 contains 12 residues. Trimming removed 7 bases at V and 1 base at J, with 5 bases between. The germline gives CDR1 MNHEY, CDR2 SVGAGI. CDR3 in amino acids: CASKASGNTIYF. CDR3 bases: TGTGCCAGCAAGGCATCTGGAAACACCATATATTTT.

This clonotype was counted many times. This sequence joins TRBV28 and TRBJ2-3; tentative D call: TRBD2 (6 bases). This CDR3 region has 14 residues. The germline V and J ends were trimmed by 6 bases and 3 bases, with 13 bases remaining between them. Germline CDR1 MDHEN, CDR2 SYDVKM. The CDR3 nucleotides read TGTGCCAGCAGCCCTAGACTAGAAACAGATACGCAGTATTTT. This codes for CASSPRLETDTQYF.

The chain links TRBV7-9 to TRBJ2-1; a possible D gene is TRBD1 (6 bases). Germline V CDR1 and CDR2: SEHNR, FQNEAQ (reference sequence). The V and J ends lost 6 bases and 2 bases respectively, with 8 bases between them. The CDR3 spans 13 residues. The CDR3 DNA is TGTGCCAGCAGGAGGACAGCCTACAATGAGCAGTTCTTC. The encoded protein is CASRRTAYNEQFF. The complete variable domain, with remaining parts taken from reference TRBV7-9 and TRBJ2-1, reads DTGVSQNPRHKITKRGQNVTFRCDPISEHNRLYWYRQTLGQGPEFLTYFQNEAQLEKSRLLSDRFSAERPKGSFSTLEIQRTEQGDSAMYLCASRRTAYNEQFFGPGTRLTVL.

This clonotype was seen at least ten times. This rearrangement joins TRBV18 to TRBJ1-1, with TRBD1 identical over 12 bases. Per germline, CDR1 KGHSH and CDR2 LQKENI. The CDR3 is 16 residues long. The J segment lost 3 bases and the V segment lost 5 bases, leaving 7 bases of the junction unmatched. CDR3 sequence reads: CASSTGTGGIDTEAFF. CDR3 in DNA: TGTGCCAGCTCAACCGGGACAGGGGGCATCGACACTGAAGCTTTCTTT.

The chain joins TRBV6-6 to TRBJ2-7; D may be TRBD2 (6 bases). V gave up 0 bases and J gave up 0 bases, with 12 bases separating them. The CDR3 totals 16 residues. Looked up from germline, CDR1 is MNHNY and CDR2 is SVGAGI (reference sequence). The CDR3 reads CASSYSWAGYSYEQYF. CDR3 DNA sequence: TGTGCCAGCAGTTACTCGTGGGCGGGGTACTCCTACGAGCAGTACTTC.

Ten or more counts support this clonotype. The gene calls are TRBV5-1 and TRBJ2-1; tentative D call: TRBD2 (5 bases). The ends were cut back, 3 bases at V and 5 bases at J, with 12 bases in the middle. The CDR3 consists of 14 residues. Germline-derived CDR1 and CDR2 are SGHRS and YFSETQ. The CDR3 DNA follows: TGCGCCAGCAGCTCGTACCCACTAGACAATGAGCAGTTCTTC. It codes for CASSSYPLDNEQFF.

This clonotype appeared many times. The V call is TRBV5-5, the J call TRBJ1-1, with a possible D match to TRBD1 (5 bases). The CDR3 has 16 residues. V shed 4 bases and J shed 6 bases, with 22 bases lying between them. CDR1 SGHKS and CDR2 YYEKEE come from the germline V gene (reference sequence). CDR3 protein: CASSPLPPGGIAEAFF. CDR3 bases: TGTGCCAGCAGCCCACTTCCACCCGGGGGTATCGCTGAAGCTTTCTTT. Full variable domain (remainder filled in from reference TRBV5-5 and TRBJ1-1): DAGVTQSPTHLIKTRGQQVTLRCSPISGHKSVSWYQQVLGQGPQFIFQYYEKEERGRGNFPDRFSARQFPNYSSELNVNALLLGDSALYLCASSPLPPGGIAEAFFGQGTRLTVV.

Ten or more counts support this clonotype. The J gene is TRBJ2-3, the V gene TRBV5-4; 7 bases fit TRBD2. From germline, CDR1 is SGHNT and CDR2 YYREEE (reference sequence). The trim removed 4 bases at V and 1 base at J, leaving 15 bases unmatched. The CDR3 length is 18 residues. CDR3 nucleotide sequence: TGTGCCAGCAGCCCACGGAAAGTAGCGGGCCTAGGCACAGATACGCAGTATTTT. This codes for CASSPRKVAGLGTDTQYF.

This clonotype showed up many times. This chain joins TRBV20-1 and TRBJ1-1; D not resolved. Germline CDR1 reads DFQATT; CDR2 reads SNEGSKA (reference sequence). V lost 3 bases and J lost 10, with 15 bases in between. The CDR3 has 12 residues. CDR3 nucleotide sequence: TGCAGTGCTAGTATTGGGGAGGAAGGAGCTTTCTTT. Translated, it gives CSASIGEEGAFF.

This clonotype was recorded at least ten times. The genes are TRBV6-2 or TRBV6-3 and TRBJ2-7, with no clear D. The germline V gene encodes CDR1 MNHEY and CDR2 SVGEGT. This CDR3 region has 14 residues. Trimming took 2 bases from V and 3 from J, leaving 11 bases between them. The CDR3 here is CASSYELGVYEQYF. Here the CDR3 DNA reads TGTGCCAGCAGTTACGAGTTGGGCGTCTACGAGCAGTACTTC.

In regard to this clonotype: The junction differs from germline at one of its ends, possibly a read error. This sequence joins TRBV5-1 and TRBJ1-6; perhaps TRBD1 as D (5 bases). CDR3 size: 14 residues. Germline CDR1 is SGHRS and CDR2 is YFSETQ. The CDR3 region has the DNA TGCGCCAGCAGTCGGGACGGCGGGTATTCACCCCTCCATTTT. Translating gives CASSRDGGYSPLHF.

This clonotype showed up many times. V is TRBV7-2 and J is TRBJ1-6; D is uncertain. Germline-derived CDR1 and CDR2 are SGHTA and FQGNSA. Trimming took off 5 bases at V and 7 bases at J, with 15 bases between the two ends. The CDR3 totals 15 residues. CDR3 amino acids: CASSAVAGNNSPLHF. The CDR3 bases are TGTGCCAGCAGCGCCGTTGCTGGGAACAATTCACCCCTCCACTTT.

This clonotype was counted ten times or more. The rearrangement links TRBV29-1 to TRBJ2-3; the D gene could be TRBD1 or TRBD2 (5 bases each). The germline CDR1 and CDR2 sequences are SQVTM and ANQGSEA. V was pared by 3 bases and J by 4 bases, with 17 bases between. The CDR3 runs 15 residues. The CDR3, as DNA: TGCAGCGTTGACTTGTTCGGGCAGGGAGCAGATACGCAGTATTTT. The encoded protein is CSVDLFGQGADTQYF.

This clonotype was counted ten times or more. This CDR3 reads CASSSSRDNEQFF. The CDR3 DNA sequence: TGTGCCAGCAGCTCTTCGCGGGACAATGAGCAGTTCTTC. The V call is TRBV7-3, the J call TRBJ2-1; possibly TRBD2 for D (5 bases). This CDR3 spans 13 amino acids. Trimming cost V 4 bases and J 5 bases, with 9 bases left between them. Germline assignment: CDR1 SGHTA and CDR2 FQGTGA.

This clonotype was counted at least ten times. The CDR3, as DNA: TGTGCCAGCAGTCTATGGCGTGGACAGGGGGCAGATACGCAGTATTTT. The encoded protein is CASSLWRGQGADTQYF. The rearrangement joins TRBV27 to TRBJ2-3; 10 bases fit TRBD1. V gave up 5 bases and J gave up 4 bases; unmatched junction bases: 9. Germline loops: CDR1 MNHEY, CDR2 SMNVEV (reference sequence). The CDR3 sequence is 16 residues long.

This clonotype was detected ten times or more. This sequence joins TRBV11-2 and TRBJ2-1, with TRBD2 matching over 10 bases. This CDR3 is 15 amino acids long. Losses at the gene ends were 5 bases for V and 3 bases for J; bases not matched to a gene: 4. CDR1 is SGHAT and CDR2 is FQNNGV in the germline V gene. The CDR3 protein is CASSPSSGSYNEQFF. CDR3 coding DNA: TGTGCCAGCAGCCCTTCTAGCGGGAGCTACAATGAGCAGTTCTTC.

This clonotype came up many times. V usage is TRBV10-1 and J usage is TRBJ1-5; D is uncertain. V was clipped by 7 bases and J by 7 bases, with 17 bases between them. The CDR3 consists of 14 residues. Germline loops: CDR1 WNHNN, CDR2 SYGVQD (reference sequence). CDR3 DNA sequence: TGCGCCAGCACAGTGGACGGTCTAAGGCAGCCCCAGCATTTT. Protein product: CASTVDGLRQPQHF.

Many counts were recorded for this clonotype. The chain is built from TRBV5-4 and TRBJ2-1; possible D gene TRBD1, 6 bases. The ends were cut back, 4 bases at V and 5 bases at J, with 13 bases in the middle. Germline V gene data show CDR1 as SGHNT and CDR2 as YYREEE (reference sequence). The CDR3 spans 14 residues. Here the CDR3 reads CASSSMTGDNEQFF. The CDR3 nucleotides are TGTGCCAGCAGCAGTATGACAGGCGACAATGAGCAGTTCTTC.

This clonotype was counted ten times or more. The chain is built from TRBV7-6 and TRBJ2-7; TRBD2 agrees at 9 bases. CDR3 length: 16 residues. The germline V gene encodes CDR1 SGHVS and CDR2 FNYEAQ. Losses at the gene ends were 1 base for V and 2 bases for J; bases not matched to a gene: 6. Here the CDR3 reads CASSLGASGATYEQYF. CDR3 nucleotides: TGTGCCAGCAGCTTAGGGGCTAGCGGGGCCACCTACGAGCAGTACTTC.

This clonotype was seen repeatedly, ten times or more. This chain uses TRBV6-5 with TRBJ1-4; 8 bases are shared with TRBD1. The junction had 8 bases not matched to a gene; V was cut back by 6 bases and J by 5 bases. The CDR3 contains 15 residues. Looked up from germline, CDR1 is MNHEY and CDR2 is SVGAGI. The CDR3, as DNA: TGTGCCAGCAGCAAATCAGGGGGCGCAAATGAAAAACTGTTTTTT. Protein product: CASSKSGGANEKLFF.

This clonotype was seen ten or more times. The V and J genes are TRBV5-1 and TRBJ1-4, with 8 positions matching TRBD1. The V gene end was trimmed by 3 bases and the J gene end by 7 bases; junction bases not matched to a gene: 11. Germline assignment: CDR1 SGHRS and CDR2 YFSETQ. The CDR3 has 16 amino acids. The CDR3 DNA reads as TGCGCCAGCAGCTCCGGACAGGGCGCCTCGGTTGAAAAACTGTTTTTT. Its protein product is CASSSGQGASVEKLFF. The full variable domain, completed using reference TRBV5-1 and TRBJ1-4, is KAGVTQTPRYLIKTRGQQVTLSCSPISGHRSVSWYQQTPGQGLQFLFEYFSETQRNKGNFPGRFSGRQFSNSRSEMNVSTLELGDSALYLCASSSGQGASVEKLFFGSGTQLSVL.

This clonotype was seen more than once but under ten times. The V call is TRBV5-1, the J call TRBJ2-1; 9 bases are shared with TRBD2. This CDR3 contains 15 residues. CDR1 and CDR2 from the germline V gene are SGHRS and YFSETQ. The J segment lost 7 bases and the V segment lost 2 bases, leaving 7 bases of the junction unmatched. CDR3 protein: CASSFSGLASNEQFF. The CDR3 region has the DNA TGCGCCAGCAGCTTTTCCGGACTAGCGTCTAATGAGCAGTTCTTC.

There are many counts of this clonotype. This chain uses TRBV12-3 or TRBV12-4 with TRBJ2-7; 7 bases are a match to TRBD1. Trimming cost V 6 bases and J 1 base; bases outside gene matches: 12. The CDR3 is 16 residues long. The CDR3 bases are TGTGCCAGCAGCCCATACTGGAACAGGGGTTCCTACGAGCAGTACTTC. This translates into CASSPYWNRGSYEQYF.